This TCR beta chain was observed in a study of blood T cell repertoires in COVID-19. Study details: The United States, Italy and Spain were the sources of the acute and convalescent COVID-19 samples.

Clones were read by immunoSEQ multiplex PCR, and TCRdb kept only the in-frame ones, dropping some. This sample has around 30,000 clones, with around 90% found just once. This clonotype was obtained from a man aged 80 or over with acute or convalescent COVID-19. What was sequenced was peripheral blood.

The CDR3 region is CASSSSLRGRFGYTF. CDR3 nucleotides: TGTGCCAGCAGCTCCAGCTTGCGGGGCCGGTTTGGCTACACCTTC. The genes are TRBV9 and TRBJ1-2, with TRBD1 as a possible D gene (5 bases). The CDR3 covers 15 residues. Germline V gene sequence: CDR1 SGDLS, CDR2 YYNGEE. The V and J ends lost 4 bases and 7 bases respectively, with 20 bases between them.